These 18 T cell receptor beta chains originate from one sample sequenced in a study of response to subunit inactivated influenza vaccine (dated by TCRdb to 2016 to 2018). The method was RT-PCR. The sequencer was an Illumina HiSeq 2500. TCRdb reprocessing: public reads trimmed at Q25 with fastp, clones called with MiXCR, in-frame beta chains kept. Each CDR3 protein gets just one entry, which takes the most common genes and DNA from the rows behind it. The sample table lists roughly 630,000 distinct CDR3 sequences, 13% to 15% of them with a count of one. The ten largest clones take up 7.5% to 8% of the sample. The input for sequencing was PBMCs from blood, taken around 15 days before vaccination. The receptor source for this set is a man aged 50 to 59 who received an inactivated influenza vaccine. Donor details come from another sample of the same person, matched by shared clones.

This clonotype has a handful of counts. This chain connects TRBV10-3 to TRBJ2-7, with TRBD1 matching over 7 bases. CDR3 length: 13 residues. From germline, CDR1 is ENHRY and CDR2 SYGVKD. V lost 7 bases and J lost 0; bases outside the gene matches: 3. CDR3: CAITRQGSYEQYF. CDR3 bases: TGTGCCATCACCCGACAGGGCTCCTACGAGCAGTACTTC.

This clonotype has more than one count but fewer than ten. Written as DNA, the CDR3 is TGTGCCAGCAGCAGCCGGACAGGGTACGATGAGCAGTTCTTC. Its translation is CASSSRTGYDEQFF. The chain employs TRBV7-9 and TRBJ2-1; the match to TRBD1 covers 8 bases. Germline V gene data show CDR1 as SEHNR and CDR2 as FQNEAQ (reference sequence). This CDR3 is built from 14 residues. After removal of 5 bases from V and 8 bases from J, the junction contained 8 bases not matched to a gene.

This clonotype was counted only a few times. V and J are TRBV6-2 or TRBV6-3 and TRBJ1-1, with D perhaps TRBD1 (5 bases). Trimming removed 2 bases at V and 6 bases at J, with 13 bases between. The CDR3 covers 14 residues. Germline V gene sequence: CDR1 MNHEY, CDR2 SVGEGT. The DNA for the CDR3 is TGTGCCAGCAGTTACGGGGGGGGAATCTCTGAAGCTTTCTTT. Translated, it gives CASSYGGGISEAFF.

This chain joins TRBV11-3 and TRBJ2-2; TRBD1 aligns across 10 bases. CDR1 is SGHNT and CDR2 is YENEEA in the germline V gene. CDR3 length equals 17 residues. V was pared by 1 base and J by 3 bases, with 5 bases of the junction left unmatched. The CDR3 here is CASSLVVGTGDTGELFF. The CDR3 nucleotides read TGTGCCAGCAGCTTAGTGGTTGGGACAGGGGACACCGGGGAGCTGTTTTTT. The full variable domain, in which reference TRBV11-3 and TRBJ2-2 provide the parts outside the CDR3, is EAGVVQSPRYKIIEKKQPVAFWCNPISGHNTLYWYLQNLGQGPELLIRYENEEAVDDSQLPKDRFSAERLKGVDSTLKIQPAELGDSAVYLCASSLVVGTGDTGELFFGEGSRLTVL.

This clonotype was detected only a few times. V usage is TRBV27 and J usage is TRBJ2-3, with D possibly being TRBD1 (5 bases). CDR3 length equals 14 residues. Germline V gives CDR1 MNHEY, CDR2 SMNVEV (reference sequence). Trimming removed 4 bases at V and 6 bases at J, with 14 bases between. The CDR3 sequence: CASSWGREWDTQYF. The CDR3 coding sequence is TGTGCCAGCAGTTGGGGCAGGGAATGGGATACGCAGTATTTT.

The chain has TRBV24-1 and TRBJ2-5; a possible D gene is TRBD1 (5 bases). Germline assignment: CDR1 KGHDR and CDR2 SFDVKD. The length of the CDR3 is 15 residues. The V end lost 4 bases, the J end lost 0 bases, and 11 bases lay between the germline ends. CDR3 region: CATSETTEYQETQYF. CDR3 coding DNA: TGTGCCACCAGTGAGACGACAGAGTACCAAGAGACCCAGTACTTC.

A few counts support this clonotype. The chain combines TRBV20-1 with TRBJ2-7; D is ambiguous. The length of the CDR3 is 11 residues. With 5 bases removed from V and 3 bases from J, the gap between germline ends came to 8 bases. Germline CDR1 and CDR2: DFQATT and SNEGSKA (reference sequence). CDR3 loop: CSAPRYYEQYF. The CDR3 DNA sequence: TGCAGTGCTCCCCGCTACTACGAGCAGTACTTC.

This clonotype came up many times. This chain connects TRBV2 to TRBJ1-4, with 7 nucleotides matching TRBD1. Germline V gene sequence: CDR1 SNHLY, CDR2 FYNNEI. V lost 6 bases, J lost 5 bases, and 9 bases stayed unmatched. There are 15 residues in the CDR3. The chain's CDR3 is CASSAQQGYNEKLFF. CDR3 in DNA: TGTGCCAGCAGCGCCCAACAGGGGTACAATGAAAAACTGTTTTTT.

The chain links TRBV7-9 to TRBJ2-7, with D possibly TRBD1 on 6 matching bases. Looked up from germline, CDR1 is SEHNR and CDR2 is FQNEAQ (reference sequence). The germline V and J ends were trimmed by 3 bases and 5 bases, with 11 bases remaining between them. This CDR3 has 13 residues. CDR3 sequence (DNA): TGTGCCAGCAGCTTCATACAGGGTCACGAGCAGTACTTC. Encoded protein: CASSFIQGHEQYF.

The chain carries TRBV24-1 and TRBJ2-6; D is unresolved. This CDR3 comprises 16 residues. Trimming took 7 bases from V and 4 from J, leaving 16 bases between them. The germline gives CDR1 KGHDR, CDR2 SFDVKD. This chain's CDR3 is CATSPSETLGANVLTF. In DNA, the CDR3 is TGTGCCACCAGCCCGTCGGAAACCCTCGGGGCCAACGTCCTGACTTTC.

The table lists this clonotype with a few counts. J is TRBJ2-5 and V is TRBV7-9, with 10 bases lining up with TRBD1. Germline loops: CDR1 SEHNR, CDR2 FQNEAQ (reference sequence). J lost 3 bases, V lost 5 bases, and 9 bases had no gene match. This CDR3 contains 16 residues. DNA for the CDR3: TGTGCCAGCAGCCCGCGTCCGGGACAGGGGAAAGAGACCCAGTACTTC. This translates into CASSPRPGQGKETQYF.

This clonotype was seen only a few times. The V call is TRBV12-3 or TRBV12-4, the J call TRBJ1-2, with TRBD1 as a possible D gene (5 bases). V lost 7 bases to trimming and J lost 6 bases, with 12 bases between them. The CDR3 consists of 12 residues. The CDR3 bases are TGTGCCAGCACCAGGGCCTTCGATGGCTACACCTTC. Its translation is CASTRAFDGYTF.

As concerns this clonotype: A read error may account for a junction end that differs from germline. This chain connects TRBV5-5 to TRBJ1-5; D is undetermined. This CDR3 region has 14 residues. Germline V gene data show CDR1 as SGHKS and CDR2 as YYEKEE (reference sequence). CDR3 residues: CASSPVRVGQPQHF. The CDR3 DNA sequence: TGTGCGAGCAGCCCGGTACGGGTGGGTCAGCCCCAGCATTTT.

The J gene is TRBJ2-1, the V gene TRBV5-4, with a tentative D call TRBD1 (5 bases). CDR1 and CDR2 (germline): SGHNT, YYREEE (reference sequence). The CDR3 loop spans 15 amino acids. Trimming shortened V by 4 bases and J by 5 bases, and 16 bases separated the two germline ends. The CDR3 DNA follows: TGTGCCAGCAGCAACGACAGAAATTCCCACAATGAGCAGTTCTTC. Translation gives CASSNDRNSHNEQFF.

This clonotype showed up just a few times. This chain links TRBV12-3 or TRBV12-4 with TRBJ1-1; the D gene is possibly TRBD1 (6 bases). The V end was cut by 3 bases, the J end by 10 bases, with 15 bases between. This CDR3 is built from 13 residues. In nucleotides, the CDR3 is TGTGCCAGCAGTTTCACAGGGAGGGGGGGAGCTTTCTTT. Encoded protein: CASSFTGRGGAFF.

The chain carries TRBV4-1 and TRBJ2-2; 9 bases are a match to TRBD2. Germline loops: CDR1 MGHRA, CDR2 YSYEKL. CDR3 size: 16 residues. With 5 bases clipped from V and 5 bases from J, the junction kept 9 bases outside the gene matches. DNA for the CDR3: TGCGCCAGCAGCTCCAGGAGGCTAGCGGGAACCGGGGAGCTGTTTTTT. Translation gives CASSSRRLAGTGELFF.

V is TRBV2 and J is TRBJ2-5; perhaps TRBD2 as D (5 bases). V lost 5 bases, J lost 7 bases, and 8 bases lay in between. Per the germline V gene, CDR1 is SNHLY and CDR2 is FYNNEI. The CDR3 loop spans 11 amino acids. The CDR3 DNA follows: TGTGCCAGCAGTTCTGAGGGGACCCAGTACTTC. It encodes CASSSEGTQYF.

This clonotype was counted at least ten times. The chain uses TRBV29-1 and TRBJ1-5; TRBD1 is a possible D gene (5 bases). The V and J ends lost 7 bases and 1 base respectively, with 11 bases between them. Germline CDR1 and CDR2: SQVTM and ANQGSEA. The CDR3 runs 13 residues. The CDR3 nucleotides are TGCAGCGCAGGGCACGCGAGCAATCAGCCCCAGCATTTT. Protein product: CSAGHASNQPQHF.